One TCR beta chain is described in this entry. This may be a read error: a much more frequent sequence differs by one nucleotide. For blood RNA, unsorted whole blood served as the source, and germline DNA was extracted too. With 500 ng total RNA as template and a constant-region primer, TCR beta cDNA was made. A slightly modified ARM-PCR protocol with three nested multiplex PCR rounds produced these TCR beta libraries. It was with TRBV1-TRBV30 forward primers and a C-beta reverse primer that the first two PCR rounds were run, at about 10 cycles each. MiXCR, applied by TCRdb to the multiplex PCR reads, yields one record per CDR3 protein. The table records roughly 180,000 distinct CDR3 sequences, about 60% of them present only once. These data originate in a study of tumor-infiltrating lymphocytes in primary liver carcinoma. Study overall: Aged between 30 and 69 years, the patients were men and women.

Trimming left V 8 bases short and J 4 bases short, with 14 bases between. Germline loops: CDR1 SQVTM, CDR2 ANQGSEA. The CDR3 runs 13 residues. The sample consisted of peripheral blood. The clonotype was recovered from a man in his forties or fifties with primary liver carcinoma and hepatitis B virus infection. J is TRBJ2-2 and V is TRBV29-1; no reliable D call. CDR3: CSIGLDGTGELFF. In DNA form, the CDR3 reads TGCAGCATTGGGCTAGACGGCACCGGGGAGCTGTTTTTT.